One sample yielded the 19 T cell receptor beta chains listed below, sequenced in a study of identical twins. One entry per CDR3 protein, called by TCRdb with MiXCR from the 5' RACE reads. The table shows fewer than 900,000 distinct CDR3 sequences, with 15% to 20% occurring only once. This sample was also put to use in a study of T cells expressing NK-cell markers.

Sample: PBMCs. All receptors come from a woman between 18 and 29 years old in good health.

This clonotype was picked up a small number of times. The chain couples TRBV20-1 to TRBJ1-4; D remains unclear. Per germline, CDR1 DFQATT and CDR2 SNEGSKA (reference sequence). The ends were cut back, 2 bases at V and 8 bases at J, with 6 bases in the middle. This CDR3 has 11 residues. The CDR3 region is CSARYREKLFF. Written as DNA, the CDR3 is TGCAGTGCTAGATACAGAGAAAAACTGTTTTTT.

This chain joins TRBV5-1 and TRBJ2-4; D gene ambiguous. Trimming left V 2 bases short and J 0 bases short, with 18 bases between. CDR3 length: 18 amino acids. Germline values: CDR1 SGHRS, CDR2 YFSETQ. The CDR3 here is CASSFSGWENLAKNIQYF. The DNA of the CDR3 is TGCGCCAGCAGCTTTTCAGGATGGGAAAACCTAGCCAAAAACATTCAGTACTTC.

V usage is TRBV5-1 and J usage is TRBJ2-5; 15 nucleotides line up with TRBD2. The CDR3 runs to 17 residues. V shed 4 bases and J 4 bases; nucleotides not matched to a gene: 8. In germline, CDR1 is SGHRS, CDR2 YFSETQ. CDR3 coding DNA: TGCGCCAGCAGCCCTGGACTAGCGGGGGGGCCCGGAGAGACCCAGTACTTC. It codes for CASSPGLAGGPGETQYF.

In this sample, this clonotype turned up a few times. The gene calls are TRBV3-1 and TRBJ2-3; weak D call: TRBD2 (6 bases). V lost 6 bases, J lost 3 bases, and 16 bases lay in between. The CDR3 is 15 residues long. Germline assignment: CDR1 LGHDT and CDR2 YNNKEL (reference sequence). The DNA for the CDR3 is TGTGCCAGCAGAACCACGACTAGTCGGACAGATACGCAGTATTTT. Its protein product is CASRTTTSRTDTQYF.

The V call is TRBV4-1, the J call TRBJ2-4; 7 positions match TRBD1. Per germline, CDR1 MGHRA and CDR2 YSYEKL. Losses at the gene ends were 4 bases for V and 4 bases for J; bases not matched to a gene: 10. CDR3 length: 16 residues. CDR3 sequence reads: CASSRVGTEEKNIQYF. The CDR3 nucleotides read TGCGCCAGCAGCCGGGTGGGGACAGAGGAAAAAAACATTCAGTACTTC.

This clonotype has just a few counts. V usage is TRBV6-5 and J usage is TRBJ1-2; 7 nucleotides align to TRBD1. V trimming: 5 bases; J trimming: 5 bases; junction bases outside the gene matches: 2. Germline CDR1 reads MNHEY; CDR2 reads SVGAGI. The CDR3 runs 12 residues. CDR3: CASSTQGYGYTF. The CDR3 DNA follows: TGTGCCAGCAGTACACAGGGGTATGGCTACACCTTC.

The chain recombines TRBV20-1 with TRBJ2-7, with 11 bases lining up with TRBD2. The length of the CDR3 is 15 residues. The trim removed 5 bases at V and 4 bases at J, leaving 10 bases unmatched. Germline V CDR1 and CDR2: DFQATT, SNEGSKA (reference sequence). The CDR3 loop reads CSAYPLAGEGYEQYF. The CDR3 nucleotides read TGCAGTGCTTACCCACTAGCGGGAGAAGGGTACGAGCAGTACTTC.

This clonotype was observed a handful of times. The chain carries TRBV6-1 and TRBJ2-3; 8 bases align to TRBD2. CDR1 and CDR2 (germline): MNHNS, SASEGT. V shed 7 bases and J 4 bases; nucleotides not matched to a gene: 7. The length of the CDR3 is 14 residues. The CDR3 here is CASTKAGGPDTQYF. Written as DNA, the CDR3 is TGTGCCAGCACCAAGGCGGGGGGCCCAGATACGCAGTATTTT.

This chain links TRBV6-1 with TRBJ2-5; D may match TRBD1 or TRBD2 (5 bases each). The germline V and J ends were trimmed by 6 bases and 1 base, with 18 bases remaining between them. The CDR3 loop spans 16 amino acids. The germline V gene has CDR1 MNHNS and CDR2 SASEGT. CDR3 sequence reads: CASSRLGPQFQETQYF. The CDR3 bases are TGTGCCAGCAGCCGGTTGGGACCCCAATTCCAAGAGACCCAGTACTTC.

The CDR3 is CASRVQGISAGELFF. The DNA for the CDR3 is TGCGCCAGCAGAGTCCAGGGTATATCTGCCGGGGAGCTGTTTTTT. This chain links TRBV5-1 with TRBJ2-2; maybe TRBD1 (5 bases). Germline CDR1 reads SGHRS; CDR2 reads YFSETQ. The CDR3 consists of 15 residues. With 5 bases removed from V and 6 bases from J, the gap between germline ends came to 17 bases.

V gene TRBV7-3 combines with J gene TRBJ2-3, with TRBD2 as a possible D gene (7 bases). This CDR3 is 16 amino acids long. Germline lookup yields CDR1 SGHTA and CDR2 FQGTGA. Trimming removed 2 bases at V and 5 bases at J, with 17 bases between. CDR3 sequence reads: CASSLLGGGPGDTQYF. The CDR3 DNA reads TGTGCCAGCAGCTTATTGGGGGGGGGCCCAGGAGATACGCAGTATTTT.

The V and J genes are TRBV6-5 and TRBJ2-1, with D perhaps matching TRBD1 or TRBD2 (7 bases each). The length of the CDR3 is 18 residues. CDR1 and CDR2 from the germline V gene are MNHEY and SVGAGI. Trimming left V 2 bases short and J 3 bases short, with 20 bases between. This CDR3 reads CASSYAPIQGGLYNEQFF. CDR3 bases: TGTGCCAGCAGTTACGCACCCATCCAGGGGGGGCTCTACAATGAGCAGTTCTTC.

The CDR3 loop is CASSLAVAASGSGTQYF. The CDR3 DNA sequence: TGCGCCAGCAGCTTGGCCGTCGCGGCTAGCGGGAGTGGTACGCAGTATTTT. The chain uses TRBV5-1 and TRBJ2-3; 10 bases fit TRBD2. V was pared by 0 bases and J by 8 bases, with 12 bases of the junction left unmatched. Germline assignment: CDR1 SGHRS and CDR2 YFSETQ. This CDR3 has 17 amino acids.

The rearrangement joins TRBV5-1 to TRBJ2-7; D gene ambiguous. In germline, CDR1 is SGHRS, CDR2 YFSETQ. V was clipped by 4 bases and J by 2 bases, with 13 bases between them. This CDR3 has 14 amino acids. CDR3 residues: CASSPPVGAYEQYF. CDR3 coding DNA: TGCGCCAGCAGCCCTCCCGTTGGCGCCTACGAGCAGTACTTC.

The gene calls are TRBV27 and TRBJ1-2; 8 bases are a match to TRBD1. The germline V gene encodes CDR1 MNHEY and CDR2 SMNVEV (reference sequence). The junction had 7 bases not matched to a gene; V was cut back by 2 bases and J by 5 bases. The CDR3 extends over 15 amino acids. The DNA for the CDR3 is TGTGCCAGCAGTTTAACGTTCACAGGGGGTTATGGCTACACCTTC. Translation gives CASSLTFTGGYGYTF.

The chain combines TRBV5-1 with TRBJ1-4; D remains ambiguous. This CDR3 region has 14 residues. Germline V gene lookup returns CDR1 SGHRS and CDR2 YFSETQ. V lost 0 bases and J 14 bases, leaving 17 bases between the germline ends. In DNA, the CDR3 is TGCGCCAGCAGCTTGGACGGCAGGAAGGGAGACCTGTTTTTT. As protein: CASSLDGRKGDLFF.

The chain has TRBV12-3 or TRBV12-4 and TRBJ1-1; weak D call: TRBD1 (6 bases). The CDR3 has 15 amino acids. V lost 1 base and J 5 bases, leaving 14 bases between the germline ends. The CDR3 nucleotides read TGTGCCAGCAGTTTAGGGGGGGCAGTGAGAACTGAAGCTTTCTTT. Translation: CASSLGGAVRTEAFF.

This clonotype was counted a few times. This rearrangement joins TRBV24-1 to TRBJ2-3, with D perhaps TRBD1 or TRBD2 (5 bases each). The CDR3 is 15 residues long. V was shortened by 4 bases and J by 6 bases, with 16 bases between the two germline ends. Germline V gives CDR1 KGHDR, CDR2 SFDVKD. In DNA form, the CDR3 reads TGTGCCACCAGTGACCCCGGGACCTCCGGGGATACGCAGTATTTT. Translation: CATSDPGTSGDTQYF.

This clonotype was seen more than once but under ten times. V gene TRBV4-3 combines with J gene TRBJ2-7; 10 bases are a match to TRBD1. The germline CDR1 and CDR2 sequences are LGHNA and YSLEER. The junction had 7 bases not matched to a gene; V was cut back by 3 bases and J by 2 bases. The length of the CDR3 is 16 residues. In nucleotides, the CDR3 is TGCGCCAGCAGCCAGGAAGGGACAGGGGAGACCTACGAGCAGTACTTC. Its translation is CASSQEGTGETYEQYF.